This TCR beta chain comes out of a study of T cell responses to AZD1222 COVID-19 vaccine (dated by TCRdb to the early 2020s). Notes on the research overall: AZD1222 recipients with second doses at about 4 weeks or about 12 weeks were pooled, because spike-specific TCR depth and breadth did not differ between schedules. A total of just over 230 trial participants underwent TCR sequencing, of whom about 210 had received two doses of AZD1222 and 26 had received two doses of the MenACWY control vaccine. Trial participants were enrolled by age into subgroups of 18-55, 56-69 and 70-plus years, and about 150, 27 and 61 TCR-sequenced participants, respectively, were included in these subgroups.

Comment on this clone: The antigen it recognizes is unknown. Within one base of it there is no much larger clone, and no base qualities were kept.

The CDR3 covers 13 residues, taking in both the cysteine and the phenylalanine. The read is trimmed to its CDR3 DNA, 39 bases read in frame from base 1. The V end loses 6 bases and the J end loses 2 bases, and a stretch of 10 bases separates them. CDR1 is given as MDHEN and CDR2 as SYDVKM, both from the germline V gene. Explained via the paper, the time point label denotes: baseline before first vaccination. The vaccinee samples were drawn from two UK trials, COV001 and COV002, one of which was a single-blind randomized controlled phase 2/3 trial testing AZD1222 (ChAdOx1 nCoV-19) in healthy adults. For TCRbeta chain sequencing, PBMC samples were collected from trial participants at day 0 and at day 28 after the second dose. The CDR3 regions of human TCRbeta chains were subjected to immunosequencing. As for how the authors treated the data: TCRs in the repertoires were matched against a reference library of SARS-CoV-2-specific TCRs that had been generated with the MIRA antigen-specificity platform. Breadth meant the fraction of unique TCRs that were SARS-CoV-2-associated, whereas depth meant the fraction of total T cells that were SARS-CoV-2-associated. Using the MIRA data, each spike-specific TCR was mapped to the spike region that the TCR reacts to and placed in a CD4 or CD8 class. Log10-transformed breadth and depth values were compared by one-way ANOVA with Sidak's multiple comparisons tests. TCRdb's version of the immuneACCESS table is confined to in-frame rearrangements and falls short of the full clone set. An unresolved V gene accounts for under half of the shortfall where checked; the remainder is of unknown origin. The D gene and trimming were derived from the DNA, and the V and J assignments and clone size from that table. Present in this sample are about 150,000 clones, 90% of which were seen just once. The ten largest make up 1.6% of the sample.

Study-wide conclusions, independent of this receptor: The 56-69-year group was small, and its depth increase did not reach significance, likely because of low power. CD4 TCRs associated with the vaccine covered the entire spike protein, and the dominant responses were in regions 160-218 and 743-854. Reportedly, almost half of the unique spike-specific TCRs recognized epitopes lying outside the regions that are mutated in the B.1.351 and B.1.1.7 variants. Participants were mostly white British and included more females than males, and it was suggested by the authors that clonal diversity may have been underestimated. Conclusions about previously exposed vaccinees were limited because only six or seven AZD1222 recipients were SARS-CoV-2 seropositive at baseline. A significant rise in spike-specific TCR breadth and depth was observed after two AZD1222 doses relative to day 0 and relative to MenACWY recipients. Because no day 14 peak-response samples were available, the repertoires could be characterized only after the peak T cell response.

The sequence joins TRBV28 to TRBJ1-2; no D segment can be confidently identified. The source was peripheral blood, collected on day 0 of AZD1222 vaccination. This clonotype originated in an adult in good health. In nucleotide form, the sequence is TGTGCCAGCAGCCAGGACGGAAACTATGGCTACACCTTC. This gives the protein CASSQDGNYGYTF.